The entry below describes one T cell receptor beta chain. V was cut by 3 bases and J by 1 base, with 9 bases left in between. Germline lookup yields CDR1 SEHNR and CDR2 FQNEAQ (reference sequence). The CDR3 runs 14 residues. The sample originates from a study of technical replicates of blood from a handful of donors. Measured with immunoSEQ multiplex PCR; TCRdb has only the in-frame clones, and not every one. The sample includes 75,000 to 100,000 clones, over 85% of them seen just once. The chain employs TRBV7-9 and TRBJ2-5; D is undetermined. The sequencing input was T cells isolated from PBMCs. The clonotype was recovered from a human donor in good health. CDR3 protein: CASSLKEIQETQYF. The CDR3, as DNA: TGTGCCAGCAGCTTGAAGGAGATCCAAGAGACCCAGTACTTC. Based on the CDR3 plus reference TRBV7-9 and TRBJ2-5, the full variable domain is DTGVSQNPRHKITKRGQNVTFRCDPISEHNRLYWYRQTLGQGPEFLTYFQNEAQLEKSRLLSDRFSAERPKGSFSTLEIQRTEQGDSAMYLCASSLKEIQETQYFGPGTRLLVL.